Presented here are 25 T cell receptor beta chains from one specimen sequenced in a study of blood T cell repertoires in COVID-19. The assay was immunoSEQ multiplex PCR, and TCRdb's table has in-frame clones only and misses some. The repertoire has 110,000 to 150,000 clones, about 80% of them found once; the top ten carry about 4%. The source material was peripheral blood. These receptors originate from a man in his sixties or seventies who had recovered from COVID-19.

This chain links TRBV7-6 with TRBJ2-7, with a tentative D call TRBD2 (6 bases). Trimming stripped 5 bases from V and 6 bases from J, with 14 bases between. In germline, CDR1 is SGHVS, CDR2 FNYEAQ. The CDR3 runs to 13 residues. The DNA of the CDR3 is TGTGCCAGCAGCCTGAGGACGGAGGGCGAGCAGTACTTC. This codes for CASSLRTEGEQYF.

The chain joins TRBV3-1 (or the pseudogene TRBV3-2) to TRBJ2-7; maybe TRBD1 (6 bases). CDR3 size: 18 residues. The V gene lost 1 base and the J gene lost 2 bases, with 21 bases spanning the gap. Per the germline V gene, CDR1 is LGHDT and CDR2 is YNNKEL (reference sequence). CDR3 sequence (DNA): TGTGCCAGCAGCCAAGGCAGGGGCCTACATGCCCTGACCTACGAGCAGTACTTC. It codes for CASSQGRGLHALTYEQYF.

This sequence joins TRBV30 and TRBJ2-7, with D perhaps TRBD2 (6 bases). Trimming took off 3 bases at V and 2 bases at J, with 11 bases between the two ends. CDR1 is GTSNPN and CDR2 is SVGIG in the germline V gene (reference sequence). The CDR3 length is 13 residues. CDR3 in amino acids: CAWRNSGAYEQYF. In DNA, the CDR3 is TGTGCCTGGAGAAATAGCGGAGCCTACGAGCAGTACTTC. The variable domain in full, completed from reference TRBV30 and TRBJ2-7, reads SQTIHQWPATLVQPVGSPLSLECTVEGTSNPNLYWYRQAAGRGLQLLFYSVGIGQISSEVPQNLSASRPQDRQFILSSKKLLLSDSGFYLCAWRNSGAYEQYFGPGTRLTVT.

In its sample, this clone was seen a few times. The chain employs TRBV21-1 and TRBJ2-7; the table assigns TRBD2, which was not confirmed against the DNA. TRBV21-1 is recorded as a pseudogene. The CDR3 covers 16 residues. CDR3 bases: TGTGCCAGCAGCAAAGTCGCAACGGGAGGGCCCTACGAGCAGTACTTC. It is translated as CASSKVATGGPYEQYF.

The V gene is TRBV10-3, the J gene TRBJ2-1, with 8 bases fitting TRBD2. The CDR3 is made up of 14 amino acids. Germline V lookup: CDR1 ENHRY, CDR2 SYGVKD. V was clipped by 10 bases and J by 4 bases; unmatched bases: 9. CDR3 sequence (DNA): TGTGCCACTGGTGAGAGCGGGAGTTACAATGAGCAGTTCTTC. As protein: CATGESGSYNEQFF.

This chain links TRBV19 with TRBJ2-7; no clear D gene. The CDR3 runs to 13 residues. With 0 bases removed from V and 2 bases from J, the gap between germline ends came to 5 bases. Per germline, CDR1 LNHDA and CDR2 SQIVND (reference sequence). CDR3 protein: CASSIDRTYEQYF. CDR3 DNA: TGTGCCAGTAGTATAGACAGAACCTACGAGCAGTACTTC.

The V gene is TRBV5-1, the J gene TRBJ2-7, with 12 bases identical to TRBD2. CDR3 length: 14 residues. With 4 bases clipped from V and 5 bases from J, the junction kept 4 bases outside the gene matches. CDR1 and CDR2 (germline): SGHRS, YFSETQ. CDR3 protein: CASSRTSGTHEQYF. As DNA, the CDR3 is TGCGCCAGCAGCCGGACTAGCGGGACCCACGAGCAGTACTTC.

This clone was observed at least ten times. This sequence joins TRBV5-1 and TRBJ1-2; weak D call: TRBD1 (6 bases). The length of the CDR3 is 15 residues. Trimming left V 5 bases short and J 6 bases short, with 20 bases between. Germline V CDR1 and CDR2: SGHRS, YFSETQ. The CDR3 region has the DNA TGCGCCAGCAGTTACAGGACAGCCGGCCCCAATGGCTACACCTTC. Translated, it gives CASSYRTAGPNGYTF.

The rearrangement links TRBV29-1 to TRBJ2-7; 8 bases are a match to TRBD1. CDR3 length equals 13 residues. The germline gives CDR1 SQVTM, CDR2 ANQGSEA. The V gene end was trimmed by 4 bases and the J gene end by 1 base; junction bases not matched to a gene: 3. DNA of the CDR3: TGCAGCGTTGTGGGACAGGAGTCCTACGAGCAGTACTTC. As protein: CSVVGQESYEQYF.

This chain connects TRBV5-1 to TRBJ1-2, with 12 bases that match TRBD1. Germline loops: CDR1 SGHRS, CDR2 YFSETQ. The CDR3 runs to 15 residues. V lost 5 bases and J lost 7; bases outside the gene matches: 9. CDR3 amino acids: CASSFTGQGAGGYTF. Here the CDR3 DNA reads TGCGCCAGCAGTTTTACGGGACAGGGGGCTGGTGGCTACACCTTC. The full variable domain, with the rest looked up from reference TRBV5-1 and TRBJ1-2, is KAGVTQTPRYLIKTRGQQVTLSCSPISGHRSVSWYQQTPGQGLQFLFEYFSETQRNKGNFPGRFSGRQFSNSRSEMNVSTLELGDSALYLCASSFTGQGAGGYTFGSGTRLTVV.

The V and J genes are TRBV28 and TRBJ2-7; no firm D call. The germline V gene encodes CDR1 MDHEN and CDR2 SYDVKM. This CDR3 region has 16 residues. V gave up 4 bases and J gave up 0 bases, with 16 bases separating them. The CDR3 loop is CASSSFASLPSYEQYF. In DNA, the CDR3 is TGTGCCAGCAGTTCCTTCGCGAGTCTCCCCTCCTACGAGCAGTACTTC.

The V call is TRBV9, the J call TRBJ1-1; 11 nucleotides agree with TRBD1. From germline, CDR1 is SGDLS and CDR2 YYNGEE. CDR3 length equals 18 residues. The junction had 11 bases not matched to a gene; V was cut back by 4 bases and J by 0 bases. The CDR3 loop reads CASSLSEGQGEMNTEAFF. DNA of the CDR3: TGTGCCAGCAGCCTGTCGGAGGGACAGGGGGAAATGAACACTGAAGCTTTCTTT.

This clone has a single count. This sequence joins TRBV3-1 (or the pseudogene TRBV3-2) and TRBJ2-5, with 10 bases that match TRBD2. J gave up 4 bases and V 1 base, and 9 bases lay outside the gene matches. The CDR3 is 17 amino acids. Germline-derived CDR1 and CDR2 are LGHDT and YNNKEL (reference sequence). For the CDR3, the DNA is TGTGCCAGCAGCCAAGTTATTAGCGGGAGGATAGGAGAGACCCAGTACTTC. Its protein is CASSQVISGRIGETQYF.

This rearrangement joins TRBV19 to TRBJ2-7, with 8 nucleotides matching TRBD2. The CDR3 totals 16 residues. Germline V gene data show CDR1 as LNHDA and CDR2 as SQIVND (reference sequence). The ends lost 6 bases at V and 2 bases at J; junction bases unmatched: 12. CDR3 sequence reads: CASSKVLGLVPYEQYF. CDR3 bases: TGTGCCAGTAGCAAAGTTCTGGGACTAGTTCCCTACGAGCAGTACTTC.

The chain joins TRBV19 to TRBJ2-7, with a tentative D call TRBD2 (6 bases). V lost 7 bases and J 8 bases, leaving 27 bases between the germline ends. The germline V gene encodes CDR1 LNHDA and CDR2 SQIVND (reference sequence). The CDR3 is 16 amino acids. DNA for the CDR3: TGTGCCAGTACCGAAACGGCGCGGCGGGGTGGCCTCAAGCAGTACTTC. Translating it yields CASTETARRGGLKQYF.

This chain uses TRBV4-2 with TRBJ2-1; 12 positions agree with TRBD2. Germline loops: CDR1 LGHNA, CDR2 YNFKEQ. The CDR3 is 17 residues long. V lost 1 base and J lost 9; bases outside the gene matches: 10. Written as DNA, the CDR3 is TGTGCCAGCAGCCAAGGACTAGCGGGAGACATGTGGGGTGAGCAGTTCTTC. Protein product: CASSQGLAGDMWGEQFF.

This clone showed up just once. The CDR3: CAWSRRNEQFF. For the CDR3, the DNA is TGTGCCTGGAGTCGGAGAAATGAGCAGTTCTTC. This sequence joins TRBV30 and TRBJ2-1; D not certain. The germline V gene has CDR1 GTSNPN and CDR2 SVGIG (reference sequence). V gave up 2 bases and J gave up 7 bases, with 6 bases separating them. The CDR3 extends over 11 amino acids.

The rearrangement uses TRBV5-1 and TRBJ1-2; TRBD1 matches 7 bases. Germline V gives CDR1 SGHRS, CDR2 YFSETQ. CDR3 size: 14 residues. The trim removed 4 bases at V and 8 bases at J, leaving 11 bases unmatched. For the CDR3, the DNA is TGCGCCAGCAGCCCGAGGACAGGAGCATTGGGCTACACCTTC. Translating it yields CASSPRTGALGYTF. The full variable domain, its missing parts supplied by reference TRBV5-1 and TRBJ1-2, is KAGVTQTPRYLIKTRGQQVTLSCSPISGHRSVSWYQQTPGQGLQFLFEYFSETQRNKGNFPGRFSGRQFSNSRSEMNVSTLELGDSALYLCASSPRTGALGYTFGSGTRLTVV.

The chain recombines TRBV5-5 with TRBJ2-7, with TRBD1 identical over 8 bases. CDR1 and CDR2 (germline): SGHKS, YYEKEE (reference sequence). The CDR3 runs to 16 residues. With 0 bases clipped from V and 0 bases from J, the junction kept 5 bases outside the gene matches. The CDR3 DNA follows: TGTGCCAGCAGCTTGGTGGCAGGGGGCAGCTCCTACGAGCAGTACTTC. Its translation: CASSLVAGGSSYEQYF.

The sample holds one count of this clone. The genes are TRBV5-8 and TRBJ2-1; TRBD1 aligns across 8 bases. The ends lost 2 bases at V and 4 bases at J; junction bases unmatched: 5. The CDR3 loop spans 15 amino acids. Per germline, CDR1 SGHTS and CDR2 YDEGEE. The CDR3 bases are TGTGCCAGCAGCTTCGGGACAGGCCCTTACAATGAGCAGTTCTTC. This translates into CASSFGTGPYNEQFF.

This clone was counted between two and nine times. The same CDR3 can be traced to other DNA sequences in this sample. The V call is TRBV5-4, the J call TRBJ2-1, with TRBD2 matching over 11 bases. This CDR3 comprises 15 residues. Germline CDR1 and CDR2: SGHNT and YYREEE (reference sequence). J was trimmed by 6 bases and V by 0 bases; bases with no gene match: 2. The CDR3 DNA reads as TGTGCCAGCAGCTTGGATAGCGGGAGGGTCAATGAGCAGTTCTTC. This gives the protein CASSLDSGRVNEQFF.

The CDR3 reads CASKTGGQGYTGELFF. DNA of the CDR3: TGTGCCAGTAAGACGGGGGGACAGGGATACACCGGGGAGCTGTTTTTT. The genes are TRBV27 and TRBJ2-2; 9 bases fit TRBD1. V lost 9 bases and J lost 3; bases outside the gene matches: 11. The CDR3 is 16 residues long. Germline V gene sequence: CDR1 MNHEY, CDR2 SMNVEV (reference sequence).

The genes are TRBV6-5 and TRBJ1-3; TRBD1 agrees at 8 bases. Losses at the gene ends were 8 bases for V and 4 bases for J; bases not matched to a gene: 7. The CDR3 sequence is 14 residues long. Looked up from germline, CDR1 is MNHEY and CDR2 is SVGAGI. In DNA form, the CDR3 reads TGTGCCAGCGACCCCGGGACAGGCGGAAACACCATATATTTT. It specifies CASDPGTGGNTIYF.

This chain links TRBV5-4 with TRBJ2-2, with TRBD2 matching over 13 bases. With V trimmed by 5 bases and J by 8 bases, 9 bases remained unmatched. The CDR3 contains 16 residues. CDR1 SGHNT and CDR2 YYREEE come from the germline V gene (reference sequence). The CDR3 bases are TGTGCCAGCAGACTTGGGGGACTAGCGGGAACTGGGGAGCTGTTTTTT. Amino acid sequence: CASRLGGLAGTGELFF.

The rearrangement joins TRBV5-1 to TRBJ2-1, with TRBD2 as a possible D gene (6 bases). This CDR3 has 15 residues. CDR1 and CDR2 (germline): SGHRS, YFSETQ. Trimming removed 0 bases from V and 6 bases from J, with 13 bases in between. Here the CDR3 reads CASSLAKVGGNEQFF. As DNA, the CDR3 is TGCGCCAGCAGCTTGGCCAAGGTGGGAGGCAATGAGCAGTTCTTC.